The clone carrying this TCR beta chain was seen only once. Its antigen remains unknown. PCR involved 60 Vbeta and 13 Jbeta primers. Libraries were prepared by immunoSEQ multiplex PCR; TCRdb keeps only in-frame clonotypes and omits some of them. The sample lists under 200,000 clones; more than 60% were seen once. The data originate from a study of cytomegalovirus exposure and HLA in healthy donors. At the level of the study: The Caucasian-associated ancestry cluster contained about four fifths of the approximately 430 genotyped donors.

CDR3 length: 16 amino acids. Germline values: CDR1 SGHTS, CDR2 YDEGEE. V was clipped by 3 bases and J by 0 bases; unmatched bases: 4. Points from the study as a whole: Follow-up analysis found HLA locus-dependent TCR association rates, highest for DRB1 and lowest for HLA-C.

The V and J genes are TRBV5-8 and TRBJ1-4, with TRBD1 identical over 8 bases. Sequences were obtained from PBMCs. This clonotype was obtained from a young woman in good health and CMV-seronegative. The CDR3 DNA reads TGTGCCAGCAGCTCTGGACAGGGCGCAACTAATGAAAAACTGTTTTTT. Its protein is CASSSGQGATNEKLFF.